The sequence of this TCR beta chain was determined in a study of T cells after yellow fever vaccination. At least ten counts were recorded for this clonotype. V dropped 1 base and J dropped 2; count of bases not matched to a gene: 7. CDR3 length equals 17 residues. Germline CDR1 and CDR2: MGHRA and YSYEKL. TCRdb ran MiXCR on the 5' RACE reads and lists one entry per CDR3 protein. The sample contains 500,000 to 550,000 distinct CDR3 sequences, about a fifth of which appear only once. This clonotype was sampled from a man aged 18-30 years who received the YFV17D yellow fever vaccine. Sequencing was performed on PBMCs, taken 20 to 25 days after the first yellow fever vaccination. The chain combines TRBV4-1 with TRBJ2-3, with 9 bases lining up with TRBD2. The CDR3 nucleotides are TGCGCCAGCAGCCAAGGAGGAGCGGGGGGCAACACAGATACGCAGTATTTT. It is translated as CASSQGGAGGNTDTQYF.